What follows are 26 T cell receptor beta chains derived from one specimen sequenced in a study of T-cell memory formation after mild COVID-19. Using its own MiXCR run on the 5' RACE reads, TCRdb lists one record per CDR3 protein. The repertoire holds roughly 300,000 distinct CDR3 sequences, with over 7% as singletons. The sample was PBMCs or a T cell subset sorted from them (not recorded which). The receptor set was obtained from a man between 18 and 29 years old who had mild COVID-19 (a few samples of this study predate the infection). Cell type and time point are not known.

This clonotype has just a few counts. The rearrangement joins TRBV5-6 to TRBJ2-7; 9 bases match TRBD1. This CDR3 is built from 15 residues. Germline V gene data show CDR1 as SGHDT and CDR2 as YYEEEE. With 4 bases clipped from V and 9 bases from J, the junction kept 14 bases outside the gene matches. This CDR3 reads CASSPTGTGYRRQYF. The CDR3 nucleotides are TGTGCCAGCAGCCCTACCGGGACAGGGTATAGGAGGCAGTACTTC.

The chain recombines TRBV20-1 with TRBJ1-2; no clear D. The CDR3 is 12 residues long. Germline CDR1 DFQATT, CDR2 SNEGSKA (reference sequence). With 6 bases removed from V and 2 bases from J, the gap between germline ends came to 10 bases. The CDR3: CSASVLNYGYTF. Written as DNA, the CDR3 is TGCAGTGCCTCAGTCCTCAACTATGGCTACACCTTC.

Many counts were recorded for this clonotype. The V gene is TRBV12-3 or TRBV12-4, the J gene TRBJ1-1; D is possibly TRBD1 (6 bases). The CDR3 runs 13 residues. The V end was cut by 4 bases, the J end by 4 bases, with 10 bases between. CDR3 in amino acids: CASSSQGITEAFF. The CDR3 bases are TGTGCCAGCAGTTCTCAGGGGATCACTGAAGCTTTCTTT.

The chain links TRBV10-3 to TRBJ2-2; possible D gene TRBD1, 6 bases. CDR3 length equals 16 residues. V lost 10 bases to trimming and J lost 3 bases, with 21 bases between them. Per the germline V gene, CDR1 is ENHRY and CDR2 is SYGVKD. The CDR3 DNA sequence: TGTGCCACCAGGACAGAGGGCGCGAAGGACACCGGGGAGCTGTTTTTT. This translates into CATRTEGAKDTGELFF.

The chain uses TRBV12-3 or TRBV12-4 and TRBJ2-7, with 8 bases that match TRBD1. The V and J ends lost 7 bases and 0 bases, in that order; junction bases with no gene match: 5. The CDR3 consists of 14 residues. CDR3 in amino acids: CASKPGQASYEQYF. For the CDR3, the DNA is TGTGCCAGCAAACCGGGACAGGCCTCCTACGAGCAGTACTTC.

This clonotype was observed a handful of times. The rearrangement links TRBV4-2 to TRBJ2-2; no clear D. This CDR3 has 13 amino acids. Germline V gene sequence: CDR1 LGHNA, CDR2 YNFKEQ. Trimming removed 8 bases at V and 7 bases at J, with 14 bases between. CDR3 DNA sequence: TGTGCCAGCTCGTCGCATCCGGGCGGGGAGCTGTTTTTT. Translating it yields CASSSHPGGELFF.

Many counts were recorded for this clonotype. The J gene is TRBJ2-3, the V gene TRBV10-2; the D gene is possibly TRBD1 (5 bases). Germline CDR1 is WSHSY and CDR2 is SAAADI. The CDR3 is 13 residues long. V was shortened by 4 bases and J by 5 bases, with 10 bases between the two germline ends. The CDR3 reads CASSGQGKDTQYF. The CDR3 nucleotides read TGCGCCAGCAGTGGGCAGGGTAAAGATACGCAGTATTTT.

The V and J genes are TRBV5-6 and TRBJ1-6, with D unresolved. Trimming pared 0 bases from V and 13 bases from J, leaving 11 bases between. This CDR3 region has 13 residues. Germline CDR1 and CDR2: SGHDT and YYEEEE. The CDR3 coding sequence is TGTGCCAGCAGCTTGGGCGGCCTGGCGCCCCTCCACTTT. The encoded protein is CASSLGGLAPLHF.

This clonotype came up a few times. The rearrangement uses TRBV12-3 or TRBV12-4 and TRBJ1-1; D gene uncertain. Deletions cut 3 bases from V and 1 base from J, with 12 bases between. CDR3 length: 15 residues. CDR3 nucleotide sequence: TGTGCCAGCAGTTTGGCAGGACCGGGGAACACTGAAGCTTTCTTT. Encoded protein: CASSLAGPGNTEAFF.

In this sample, this clonotype turned up a few times. V usage is TRBV6-2 or TRBV6-3 and J usage is TRBJ1-2; unclear D gene. From germline, CDR1 is MNHEY and CDR2 SVGEGT. V shed 6 bases and J shed 4 bases, with 6 bases lying between them. The CDR3 loop spans 11 amino acids. The CDR3 DNA sequence: TGTGCCAGCAGCCCGGCCTATGGCTACACCTTC. This encodes CASSPAYGYTF.

This rearrangement joins TRBV6-5 to TRBJ1-2, with 9 bases aligning to TRBD1. Germline values: CDR1 MNHEY, CDR2 SVGAGI. V dropped 2 bases and J dropped 8; count of bases not matched to a gene: 21. The CDR3 consists of 19 residues. CDR3 sequence (DNA): TGTGCCAGCAGTTACCCGAAAACGCCGGGACAGGGACAGTGGGGAGGCTACACCTTC. Amino acid sequence: CASSYPKTPGQGQWGGYTF.

This clonotype has a handful of counts. The chain couples TRBV10-3 to TRBJ2-7; 8 bases match TRBD1. CDR3 length: 15 residues. Per germline, CDR1 ENHRY and CDR2 SYGVKD. Trimming removed 0 bases from V and 3 bases from J; junction bases left unmatched: 4. This chain's CDR3 is CAISESKTGDYEQYV. The CDR3 DNA reads TGTGCCATCAGTGAGTCGAAGACAGGGGACTACGAGCAGTACGTC.

V and J are TRBV2 and TRBJ1-6; D remains unclear. Trimming removed 7 bases from V and 7 bases from J, with 5 bases in between. Per the germline V gene, CDR1 is SNHLY and CDR2 is FYNNEI. The CDR3 is 11 residues long. CDR3 in amino acids: CASIGNSPLHF. The CDR3 bases are TGTGCCAGCATAGGGAATTCACCCCTCCACTTT.

This clonotype turned up a few times. In nucleotides, the CDR3 is TGTGCCAGCAGCACCCGATGGCAGCAAGAGACCCAGTACTTC. It encodes CASSTRWQQETQYF. The V call is TRBV7-2, the J call TRBJ2-5, with D unclear. The CDR3 covers 14 residues. Germline values: CDR1 SGHTA, CDR2 FQGNSA. With 5 bases removed from V and 2 bases from J, the gap between germline ends came to 12 bases.

This clonotype was seen only a few times. The genes are TRBV11-2 and TRBJ2-5, with D tentatively TRBD1 (5 bases). Trimming stripped 5 bases from V and 4 bases from J, with 20 bases between. Germline V gives CDR1 SGHAT, CDR2 FQNNGV. This CDR3 comprises 16 residues. In nucleotides, the CDR3 is TGTGCCAGCAGCCAAATGGATCGGCGTAGGGGAGAGACCCAGTACTTC. Translated: CASSQMDRRRGETQYF.

The rearrangement links TRBV11-3 to TRBJ2-2, with unresolved D. Germline V CDR1 and CDR2: SGHNT, YENEEA. The V gene lost 5 bases and the J gene lost 4 bases, with 8 bases spanning the gap. The CDR3 runs to 13 residues. CDR3 sequence reads: CASSPRPTGELFF. The CDR3 DNA reads TGTGCCAGCAGCCCCCGCCCCACCGGGGAGCTGTTTTTT.

The rearrangement joins TRBV5-1 to TRBJ1-1; TRBD1 aligns across 7 bases. Per the germline V gene, CDR1 is SGHRS and CDR2 is YFSETQ. The V and J ends lost 2 bases and 7 bases, in that order; junction bases with no gene match: 8. CDR3 size: 14 residues. The CDR3 DNA reads TGCGCCAGCAGCTTAGCGGGGCAGGGGGATGAAGCTTTCTTT. This gives the protein CASSLAGQGDEAFF.

This clonotype was recorded a few times. The chain couples TRBV4-2 to TRBJ1-5; D gene ambiguous. Germline V gene data show CDR1 as LGHNA and CDR2 as YNFKEQ. V was shortened by 3 bases and J by 2 bases, with 8 bases between the two germline ends. CDR3 length equals 14 residues. CDR3 sequence (DNA): TGTGCCAGCAGCCACCATGAGGGCAATCAGCCCCAGCATTTT. Protein product: CASSHHEGNQPQHF.

This clonotype was detected ten times or more. The CDR3 protein is CASSSGGSGPQETQYF. The CDR3 DNA reads as TGCGCCAGCAGCTCAGGAGGGTCTGGACCACAAGAGACCCAGTACTTC. The chain employs TRBV5-1 and TRBJ2-5, with D perhaps matching TRBD2 (6 bases). The CDR3 has 16 amino acids. Germline V CDR1 and CDR2: SGHRS, YFSETQ. V dropped 3 bases and J dropped 2 bases, with 17 bases sitting between them.

The table lists this clonotype with a few counts. The genes are TRBV5-1 and TRBJ2-7; D may be TRBD1 (6 bases). Germline values: CDR1 SGHRS, CDR2 YFSETQ. Trimming took 0 bases from V and 3 from J, leaving 19 bases between them. This CDR3 comprises 17 residues. CDR3 nucleotides: TGCGCCAGCAGCTTGGCCATTGGAGCAGGGGAAGGCTACGAGCAGTACTTC. Its protein product is CASSLAIGAGEGYEQYF.

This clonotype came up a few times. The J gene is TRBJ1-5, the V gene TRBV15; no clear D. CDR1 and CDR2 (germline): LNHNV, YYDKDF (reference sequence). The CDR3 contains 15 residues. The V and J ends lost 4 bases and 6 bases respectively, with 16 bases between them. DNA of the CDR3: TGTGCCACCAGCATCGGGCCGTTTATGGGTCAGCCCCAGCATTTT. It specifies CATSIGPFMGQPQHF.

Remarks on this clonotype: This could be a read error, since a much larger clone is one nucleotide away. V and J are TRBV7-6 and TRBJ2-1; 12 positions agree with TRBD2. This CDR3 has 15 amino acids. The ends lost 2 bases at V and 8 bases at J; junction bases unmatched: 4. Germline CDR1 reads SGHVS; CDR2 reads FNYEAQ. The CDR3 loop is CASSLWTSGVDEQFF. CDR3 nucleotide sequence: TGTGCCAGCAGCTTATGGACTAGCGGGGTGGATGAGCAGTTCTTC.

This rearrangement joins TRBV7-7 to TRBJ2-1; 8 bases match TRBD1. The V and J ends lost 5 bases and 6 bases, in that order; junction bases with no gene match: 12. Germline CDR1 SSHAT, CDR2 FNYEAQ (reference sequence). CDR3 size: 16 residues. CDR3: CASSPTRTGRFNEQFF. As DNA, the CDR3 is TGTGCCAGCAGCCCGACCCGGACAGGGAGGTTCAATGAGCAGTTCTTC.

This clonotype appeared many times. The genes are TRBV29-1 and TRBJ2-5, with 11 bases lining up with TRBD2. This CDR3 spans 15 amino acids. Germline V gene lookup returns CDR1 SQVTM and CDR2 ANQGSEA. The trim removed 6 bases at V and 7 bases at J, leaving 13 bases unmatched. The CDR3 DNA reads as TGCAGCGTCGGGATGACTAGCGGGGCCGAGGGGACCCAGTACTTC. Its translation is CSVGMTSGAEGTQYF. The full variable domain, rest sourced from reference TRBV29-1 and TRBJ2-5, is SAVISQKPSRDICQRGTSLTIQCQVDSQVTMMFWYRQQPGQSLTLIATANQGSEATYESGFVIDKFPISRPNLTFSTLTVSNMSPEDSSIYLCSVGMTSGAEGTQYFGPGTRLLVL.

This chain joins TRBV7-6 and TRBJ1-6, with D unresolved. Trimming left V 7 bases short and J 2 bases short, with 9 bases between. The CDR3 has 14 residues. From germline, CDR1 is SGHVS and CDR2 FNYEAQ. The CDR3 DNA sequence: TGTGCCAGCACCGCAGACACCTATAATTCACCCCTCCACTTT. Protein sequence: CASTADTYNSPLHF.

In this sample, this clonotype turned up many times. V usage is TRBV5-1 and J usage is TRBJ2-2, with 7 positions matching TRBD1. The junction had 6 bases not matched to a gene; V was cut back by 4 bases and J by 6 bases. CDR3 length equals 14 residues. Germline values: CDR1 SGHRS, CDR2 YFSETQ. The CDR3 nucleotides are TGCGCCAGCAGCCCGTACACAGGGGCCGGGGAGCTGTTTTTT. The encoded protein is CASSPYTGAGELFF. The whole variable domain, remainder taken from reference TRBV5-1 and TRBJ2-2, is KAGVTQTPRYLIKTRGQQVTLSCSPISGHRSVSWYQQTPGQGLQFLFEYFSETQRNKGNFPGRFSGRQFSNSRSEMNVSTLELGDSALYLCASSPYTGAGELFFGEGSRLTVL.